These 25 T cell receptor beta chains came from one sample sequenced in a study of vaccination effects on CD4 cells after COVID-19. Subsequent to roughly 9 days of culture, CD4+ T cells were isolated. All study participants received two doses of BNT162b2 or mRNA-1273 vaccine. Their specific antigens are unknown. The repertoire was sequenced with immunoSEQ multiplex PCR; TCRdb's copy has only in-frame clones and lacks some. The table lists 45,000 to 55,000 clones, about 70% of them singletons. The material was CD4+ T cells from PBMCs cultured without peptide, obtained after COVID-19 vaccination. The receptors here all came from a human donor who received a COVID-19 vaccine.

The chain employs TRBV3-1 (or the pseudogene TRBV3-2) and TRBJ2-7, with D hard to call. Trimming shortened V by 0 bases and J by 4 bases, and 19 bases separated the two germline ends. Germline CDR1 LGHDT, CDR2 YNNKEL (reference sequence). The CDR3 loop spans 17 amino acids. CDR3 sequence reads: CASSQESFGITRYEQYF. CDR3 DNA sequence: TGTGCCAGCAGCCAAGAGTCTTTTGGTATTACACGATACGAGCAGTACTTC.

The chain has TRBV6-5 and TRBJ2-1; 8 nucleotides match TRBD2. Germline CDR1 MNHEY, CDR2 SVGAGI. After removal of 4 bases from V and 4 bases from J, the junction contained 9 bases not matched to a gene. The CDR3 consists of 16 residues. The DNA for the CDR3 is TGTGCCAGCAGTTCCCTCACGCGGGGGGTATACAATGAGCAGTTCTTC. It specifies CASSSLTRGVYNEQFF.

V usage is TRBV27 and J usage is TRBJ2-3; 8 positions match TRBD2. Germline V gene data show CDR1 as MNHEY and CDR2 as SMNVEV (reference sequence). Trimming took 5 bases from V and 5 from J; bases not matched to a gene: 6. This CDR3 has 14 residues. Here the CDR3 reads CASSPLTSGDTQYF. The CDR3 DNA follows: TGTGCCAGCAGTCCCCTTACTAGCGGAGATACGCAGTATTTT.

The chain employs TRBV7-8 and TRBJ2-1; 13 nucleotides line up with TRBD2. Germline lookup yields CDR1 SGHVS and CDR2 FQNEAQ. Germline trimming cut 4 bases from V and 7 bases from J; bases unmatched to any gene: 7. There are 16 residues in the CDR3. This CDR3 is CASSSRLAGGWNEQFF. In nucleotides, the CDR3 is TGTGCCAGCAGCTCCAGACTAGCGGGGGGTTGGAATGAGCAGTTCTTC.

The count of this clone is one. The J gene is TRBJ1-4, the V gene TRBV21-1; whether TRBD1, the table's D call, matches the DNA was not checked. TRBV21-1 is given as a pseudogene. The CDR3 runs to 15 residues. DNA for the CDR3: TGTGCCAGCAGCAAAGGTGGGACAGACCATGAAAAACTGTTTTTT. Translated, it gives CASSKGGTDHEKLFF.

The V call is TRBV25-1, the J call TRBJ2-7, with D unresolved. The CDR3 runs to 13 residues. Germline V CDR1 and CDR2: MGHDK, SYGVNS. V lost 5 bases and J 4 bases, leaving 12 bases between the germline ends. The CDR3 here is CASSPRIMYEQYF. Here the CDR3 DNA reads TGTGCCAGCAGTCCGCGGATCATGTACGAGCAGTACTTC.

The genes are TRBV6-5 and TRBJ2-3; 8 positions match TRBD2. The CDR3 spans 14 residues. Germline CDR1 and CDR2: MNHEY and SVGAGI. V lost 6 bases and J lost 1; bases outside the gene matches: 3. CDR3 loop: CASSLLAGTDTQYF. The CDR3, as DNA: TGTGCCAGCAGCCTACTAGCGGGCACAGATACGCAGTATTTT.

V usage is TRBV5-1 and J usage is TRBJ2-7; tentatively, D is TRBD1 or TRBD2 (5 bases each). From germline, CDR1 is SGHRS and CDR2 YFSETQ. This CDR3 has 14 amino acids. With 4 bases removed from V and 2 bases from J, the gap between germline ends came to 13 bases. The CDR3 nucleotides read TGCGCCAGCAGCATCGGTGAGGGGCCCTACGAGCAGTACTTC. It encodes CASSIGEGPYEQYF.

The rearrangement joins TRBV24-1 to TRBJ2-1; 7 bases line up with TRBD2. The germline gives CDR1 KGHDR, CDR2 SFDVKD. This CDR3 spans 16 amino acids. V was pared by 6 bases and J by 4 bases, with 11 bases of the junction left unmatched. The CDR3 loop reads CATSNSRDYPYNEQFF. CDR3 coding DNA: TGTGCCACCAGTAATAGCCGGGACTATCCATACAATGAGCAGTTCTTC.

This clone was found a few times. The genes are TRBV28 and TRBJ1-1; possibly TRBD1 for D (5 bases). CDR1 is MDHEN, CDR2 SYDVKM, per germline. Trimming shortened V by 4 bases and J by 1 base, and 13 bases separated the two germline ends. CDR3 length: 15 amino acids. CDR3: CASSSYRGSNTEAFF. CDR3 DNA: TGTGCCAGCAGTTCCTACCGGGGGTCGAACACTGAAGCTTTCTTT. Based on the CDR3 plus reference TRBV28 and TRBJ1-1, the full variable domain is DVKVTQSSRYLVKRTGEKVFLECVQDMDHENMFWYRQDPGLGLRLIYFSYDVKMKEKGDIPEGYSVSREKKERFSLILESASTNQTSMYLCASSSYRGSNTEAFFGQGTRLTVV.

The chain couples TRBV27 to TRBJ1-2, with TRBD1 matching over 8 bases. The CDR3 is 14 amino acids. The trim removed 5 bases at V and 7 bases at J, leaving 9 bases unmatched. CDR1 MNHEY and CDR2 SMNVEV come from the germline V gene (reference sequence). As DNA, the CDR3 is TGTGCCAGCAGTCCTCCGGACAGGGTGGGTGGCTACACCTTC. Its protein is CASSPPDRVGGYTF.

The chain links TRBV12-5 to TRBJ2-1; D may be TRBD2 (6 bases). V dropped 5 bases and J dropped 1 base, with 12 bases sitting between them. Germline-derived CDR1 and CDR2 are LGHNT and FRNRAP. The CDR3 consists of 15 residues. In DNA, the CDR3 is TGTGCTAGTGGTGAATCTAGCGAGTCCTACAATGAGCAGTTCTTC. Its translation: CASGESSESYNEQFF.

The count of this clone is one. This chain links TRBV5-1 with TRBJ1-4, with 9 bases that match TRBD1. Germline-derived CDR1 and CDR2 are SGHRS and YFSETQ. The CDR3 extends over 13 amino acids. V was pared by 4 bases and J by 6 bases, with 1 base of the junction left unmatched. CDR3 sequence (DNA): TGCGCCAGCAGCCGGACAGGGGATGAAAAACTGTTTTTT. This translates into CASSRTGDEKLFF.

The chain combines TRBV7-9 with TRBJ1-2; no reliable D call. Trimming left V 1 base short and J 8 bases short, with 8 bases between. The germline V gene encodes CDR1 SEHNR and CDR2 FQNEAQ (reference sequence). The CDR3 is 12 amino acids. The CDR3 protein is CASSLDSRGYTF. The CDR3 bases are TGTGCCAGCAGCTTAGACTCGCGGGGCTACACCTTC. Based on the CDR3 plus reference TRBV7-9 and TRBJ1-2, the full variable domain is DTGVSQNPRHKITKRGQNVTFRCDPISEHNRLYWYRQTLGQGPEFLTYFQNEAQLEKSRLLSDRFSAERPKGSFSTLEIQRTEQGDSAMYLCASSLDSRGYTFGSGTRLTVV.

J is TRBJ1-3 and V is TRBV19, with a tentative D call TRBD1 (5 bases). CDR1 and CDR2 (germline): LNHDA, SQIVND (reference sequence). Trimming stripped 3 bases from V and 4 bases from J, with 13 bases between. The CDR3 totals 15 residues. The CDR3 DNA is TGTGCCAGTAGTATTTCAGGGAGTCAAGGAAACACCATATATTTT. Translation: CASSISGSQGNTIYF.

In its sample, this clone was seen once. The chain employs TRBV13 and TRBJ2-5; no firm D call. Germline CDR1 reads PRHDT; CDR2 reads FYEKMQ (reference sequence). The CDR3 covers 13 residues. Trimming took 2 bases from V and 1 from J, leaving 5 bases between them. CDR3 DNA sequence: TGTGCCAGCAGCTTACTAGTCCAAGAGACCCAGTACTTC. This encodes CASSLLVQETQYF. Combining the CDR3 with reference TRBV13 and TRBJ2-5 gives the whole variable domain AAGVIQSPRHLIKEKRETATLKCYPIPRHDTVYWYQQGPGQDPQFLISFYEKMQSDKGSIPDRFSAQQFSDYHSELNMSSLELGDSALYFCASSLLVQETQYFGPGTRLLVL.

J is TRBJ1-1 and V is TRBV7-9; TRBD1 might be the D (6 bases). V lost 8 bases and J lost 3, with 13 bases in between. Germline CDR1 is SEHNR and CDR2 is FQNEAQ (reference sequence). The CDR3 is 13 amino acids. The DNA for the CDR3 is TGTGCCAGCCGAATATCAGGGGACACTGAAGCTTTCTTT. Translated, it gives CASRISGDTEAFF.

The rearrangement joins TRBV2 to TRBJ2-5; 8 bases map to TRBD1. This CDR3 is 12 amino acids long. Germline values: CDR1 SNHLY, CDR2 FYNNEI. The V segment lost 11 bases and the J segment 3 bases; nucleotides outside the gene matches: 5. The CDR3: CAGKTGEETQYF. As DNA, the CDR3 is TGTGCCGGAAAGACAGGGGAAGAGACCCAGTACTTC.

The chain employs TRBV7-1 and TRBJ2-1; D is possibly TRBD1 (6 bases). TRBV7-1 is assigned to the ORF class and has an uncertain function. The CDR3 totals 24 residues. V dropped 2 bases and J dropped 1 base, with 36 bases sitting between them. The CDR3 DNA sequence: TGTGCCAGCAGCTCAATAGGGTGTAGTTCCTATATCACAGGGTTCAGATTTTCCTACAATGAGCAGTTCTTC. This translates into CASSSIGCSSYITGFRFSYNEQFF.

Here the CDR3 DNA reads TGTGCCAGCTCACGACAGGGTGGGGACACTGAAGCTTTCTTT. It encodes CASSRQGGDTEAFF. The rearrangement uses TRBV18 and TRBJ1-1, with 7 nucleotides matching TRBD1. CDR3 size: 14 residues. The germline gives CDR1 KGHSH, CDR2 LQKENI. V gave up 4 bases and J gave up 3 bases; unmatched junction bases: 5.

J is TRBJ2-2 and V is TRBV15, with D perhaps matching TRBD1 (5 bases). Germline V gene sequence: CDR1 LNHNV, CDR2 YYDKDF (reference sequence). The CDR3 consists of 19 residues. Trimming cost V 0 bases and J 5 bases, with 22 bases left between them. The CDR3 coding sequence is TGTGCCACCAGCAGAGATCAAGGACAACCTGGGGCATCTACCGGGGAGCTGTTTTTT. Translation: CATSRDQGQPGASTGELFF.

The chain joins TRBV6-5 to TRBJ1-4; TRBD1 matches at 8 bases. This CDR3 comprises 14 residues. The J segment lost 5 bases and the V segment lost 8 bases, leaving 7 bases of the junction unmatched. Germline CDR1 MNHEY, CDR2 SVGAGI. Here the CDR3 reads CASRRRQGNEKLFF. The CDR3 DNA sequence: TGTGCCAGCCGACGGAGACAGGGGAATGAAAAACTGTTTTTT.

This sequence joins TRBV6-5 and TRBJ2-7; 8 positions match TRBD1. The CDR3 contains 14 residues. Germline V CDR1 and CDR2: MNHEY, SVGAGI. Unmatched junction bases numbered 11, after V lost 11 bases and J lost 2 bases. CDR3 sequence (DNA): TGTGCCTCCAACCTCCGACAGGGGCCCTACGAGCAGTACTTC. Its protein product is CASNLRQGPYEQYF.

The chain uses TRBV2 and TRBJ1-2, with a tentative D call TRBD1 (5 bases). Trimming cost V 6 bases and J 7 bases, with 15 bases left between them. Germline lookup yields CDR1 SNHLY and CDR2 FYNNEI. CDR3 size: 13 residues. The CDR3 coding sequence is TGTGCCAGCAGCGAGTCATTCGGGGGTGGCTACACCTTC. Its translation: CASSESFGGGYTF.

This clone was recorded a few times. V gene TRBV7-9 combines with J gene TRBJ2-7; D assignment may be TRBD1 or TRBD2 (5 bases each). V gave up 3 bases and J gave up 5 bases, with 14 bases separating them. Germline-derived CDR1 and CDR2 are SEHNR and FQNEAQ (reference sequence). The CDR3 length is 14 residues. The CDR3 region has the DNA TGTGCCAGCAGCTTGGGGACCCTCGGGCACGAGCAGTACTTC. This sequence encodes CASSLGTLGHEQYF. The complete variable domain, with remaining parts taken from reference TRBV7-9 and TRBJ2-7, reads DTGVSQNPRHKITKRGQNVTFRCDPISEHNRLYWYRQTLGQGPEFLTYFQNEAQLEKSRLLSDRFSAERPKGSFSTLEIQRTEQGDSAMYLCASSLGTLGHEQYFGPGTRLTVT.